This TCR beta chain was found in a study of blood T cells in healthy people across ages (dated by TCRdb to between 2015 and 2017). Looking at the study overall: In model experiments, template switching captured about one uniquely barcoded TCR beta cDNA molecule for every two T cells. The study measured age-related changes in TCR beta repertoire diversity using deep sequencing normalized with unique cDNA molecular identifiers. The donors were split into four age groups: young (average about 15 years), middle-aged (over 35), aged (62) and long-lived (roughly 77). To avoid experimental bias, donors of different ages were spread randomly across the sequencing lanes. Two additional independent replicas of 1 million unique cDNA reads from the same blood draw were analyzed for two donors (one aged 18 to 29 and one aged 80 or older). Paper-wide results and their limitations: Compared with the aged group, more naive CD4+ T cells, fewer expanded clones and increased TCR diversity were shown by the long-lived group, suggesting age selection. Bulk unsorted PBMC profiling prevented conclusive comparison of naive and antigen-experienced compartments. A strong correlation was found between observed TCR beta diversity and the percentage of naive T cells measured by flow cytometry. Donor CMV infection status was unknown, potentially confounding age-related changes in expanded clonotypes. Observed TCR beta diversity per million T cells fell roughly linearly with age, and a significant reduction was already apparent by age around 39. Total diversity estimates from one million sequenced T cells were considered lower bounds and underestimates.

Systemically healthy Caucasian individuals from Russia, 39 in total and aged about 6 to 100 years, were included as donors. Each donor gave ten milliliters of peripheral blood, drawn into EDTA-treated Vacutainer tubes. Ficoll-Paque density-gradient centrifugation was used to isolate PBMCs, with at least 7 million per sample. Total RNA was extracted from PBMCs with Trizol reagent, with at least 5 micrograms obtained per sample. Naive CD45RAhigh/CD27high T cell percentages were measured by flow cytometry on a PBMC aliquot from every donor. A remark on this clonotype: Its antigen remains unidentified. No base qualities exist here, and no much larger clone lies one base off it.

Looking up the germline V gene (reference sequence) yields CDR1 SGHNT and CDR2 YYREEE. Compared with germline, V lacks 4 bases and J lacks 8 bases; bases without a gene match: 7. Reading from cysteine to phenylalanine, the CDR3 counts 13 amino acids. Of all the DNA, just the CDR3 is kept, 39 bases in frame from base 1. The library was obtained by 5' RACE. A second about 7 to 12 cycle PCR used a sample-barcoded 5' primer and a J-beta primer mix. A unique molecular identifier was introduced onto each TCR beta cDNA molecule by a template-switch 5' adaptor carrying 12 random nucleotides. At least 2.5 million CDR3-containing paired-end reads were obtained from each sample. First-strand cDNA was synthesized from all RNA with the Mint cDNA synthesis kit, primed by a TRBC-specific oligonucleotide. Following uracil-DNA glycosylase treatment, a first 18-cycle PCR with universal primers M1SS and BC2_uni_R was performed on all cDNA. The original pipeline was this. Each sample was normalized by randomly selecting 1 million high-quality reads, each carrying a distinct molecular identifier. Reads with shared molecular identifiers were discarded instead of being binned into consensus sequences. MiTCR, with a Q25 quality threshold and the strictest error-elimination algorithm, was used for CDR3 identification, clonotype clustering and error correction. A nonparametric unseen species model with Euler transformation was used to estimate a lower bound on total TCR beta diversity. TCRdb trimmed public reads at Q25 via fastp, called clones via MiXCR and kept in-frame beta chains. Entries that share a CDR3 protein sequence are merged under the most common genes and DNA. The V and J calls shown here were made by TCRdb, not taken from the authors' results. Within this sample are 1.8 million or so distinct CDR3 sequences, with 35% to 50% of them counted one time only. Clones ranked in the top ten supply about 21% of the sample.

The sequence was obtained from a human donor in good health. The chain was built from TRBV5-4 and TRBJ1-2; 8 nucleotides in the junction match TRBD1. Material: blood. For the CDR3, the sequence is CASSNTGGEGYTF. At the DNA level, the sequence is TGTGCCAGCAGCAATACAGGGGGGGAAGGCTACACCTTC.